A single sample is the source of the 17 T cell receptor beta chains below, sequenced in a study of response to subunit inactivated influenza vaccine. Each CDR3 protein gets one entry after TCRdb re-called the RT-PCR reads with MiXCR. Among 590,000 or so distinct CDR3 sequences listed, about 14% were seen once. The sequences come from PBMCs from blood, collected roughly 2 weeks before vaccination. Every receptor here comes from a man aged 50-59 years who received an inactivated influenza vaccine.

This clonotype was seen a handful of times. The chain joins TRBV6-1 to TRBJ2-1, with D possibly being TRBD2 (6 bases). CDR3 length equals 14 residues. The V end lost 6 bases, the J end lost 3 bases, and 12 bases lay between the germline ends. Per germline, CDR1 MNHNS and CDR2 SASEGT. CDR3 in amino acids: CASSLSTSYNEQFF. CDR3 sequence (DNA): TGTGCCAGCAGCCTATCGACTAGCTACAATGAGCAGTTCTTC.

This clonotype was picked up a small number of times. The chain links TRBV20-1 to TRBJ2-7, with 8 positions matching TRBD1. Trimming at V came to 0 bases and at J to 4 bases, leaving 5 bases not matched to a gene. CDR3 length: 14 amino acids. The germline V gene encodes CDR1 DFQATT and CDR2 SNEGSKA (reference sequence). This CDR3 is CSARDLGQEYEQYF. CDR3 nucleotides: TGCAGTGCTAGAGACCTGGGACAGGAGTACGAGCAGTACTTC.

The rearrangement uses TRBV12-3 or TRBV12-4 and TRBJ1-5; no clear D. V lost 8 bases and J lost 4, with 18 bases in between. The CDR3 extends over 15 amino acids. CDR3 in amino acids: CASRRGKQWNQPQHF. The CDR3 nucleotides are TGTGCCAGCCGGAGAGGGAAACAATGGAATCAGCCCCAGCATTTT.

This clonotype was seen ten or more times. The CDR3 DNA follows: TGTGCCACCAGTGATTCGGAAAGGGAGACCCAGTACTTC. It translates to CATSDSERETQYF. The genes are TRBV24-1 and TRBJ2-5; D gene unclear. Trimming stripped 2 bases from V and 5 bases from J, with 8 bases between. Germline V gene data show CDR1 as KGHDR and CDR2 as SFDVKD. This CDR3 is 13 amino acids long.

This clonotype was detected a few times. The genes are TRBV28 and TRBJ1-2; TRBD1 is a possible D gene (5 bases). CDR1 and CDR2 from the germline V gene are MDHEN and SYDVKM. There are 14 residues in the CDR3. V was trimmed by 9 bases and J by 2 bases, leaving 16 bases between them. The CDR3 region has the DNA TGTGCCAGTGCCCCGGGACCGATCAACTATGGCTACACCTTC. Translation gives CASAPGPINYGYTF.

This clonotype was seen only a few times. The chain carries TRBV6-1 and TRBJ1-1; D gene uncertain. Per germline, CDR1 MNHNS and CDR2 SASEGT. The CDR3 loop spans 14 amino acids. V shed 6 bases and J shed 5 bases, with 16 bases lying between them. The CDR3 reads CASSPGRPRTEAFF. The CDR3 nucleotides are TGTGCCAGCAGCCCGGGTCGACCTCGGACTGAAGCTTTCTTT.

The rearrangement links TRBV6-5 to TRBJ2-5; maybe TRBD1 (6 bases). Trimming took 2 bases from V and 2 from J, leaving 9 bases between them. The CDR3 is made up of 14 amino acids. Germline CDR1 is MNHEY and CDR2 is SVGAGI. This CDR3 is CASSYRQVQETQYF. The CDR3 region has the DNA TGTGCCAGCAGTTACCGACAGGTACAAGAGACCCAGTACTTC.

The gene calls are TRBV5-1 and TRBJ2-1; D is possibly TRBD2 (7 bases). Deletions cut 2 bases from V and 0 bases from J, with 18 bases between. Looked up from germline, CDR1 is SGHRS and CDR2 is YFSETQ. The CDR3 is 18 amino acids. The CDR3: CASSFGGGHYLSYNEQFF. The DNA of the CDR3 is TGCGCCAGCAGCTTCGGCGGGGGCCACTATCTCTCCTACAATGAGCAGTTCTTC.

The V and J genes are TRBV18 and TRBJ2-3; weak D call: TRBD1 (5 bases). Trimming shortened V by 0 bases and J by 2 bases, and 15 bases separated the two germline ends. Germline assignment: CDR1 KGHSH and CDR2 LQKENI. There are 17 residues in the CDR3. DNA of the CDR3: TGTGCCAGCTCACCACCTAGGACAACCCAACCCACAGATACGCAGTATTTT. Its protein product is CASSPPRTTQPTDTQYF.

The chain couples TRBV27 to TRBJ1-1; 7 bases are a match to TRBD1. V trimming: 5 bases; J trimming: 8 bases; junction bases outside the gene matches: 5. This CDR3 spans 12 amino acids. The germline CDR1 and CDR2 sequences are MNHEY and SMNVEV (reference sequence). CDR3 DNA sequence: TGTGCCAGCAGTGTTTACAGGGGAGAAGCTTTCTTT. Protein sequence: CASSVYRGEAFF.

The chain links TRBV27 to TRBJ2-7, with a tentative D call TRBD1 (5 bases). V was pared by 4 bases and J by 0 bases, with 19 bases between. The length of the CDR3 is 17 residues. The germline gives CDR1 MNHEY, CDR2 SMNVEV (reference sequence). The CDR3 sequence is CASSSTDMWPLSYEQYF. The CDR3 nucleotides are TGTGCCAGCAGTTCCACGGACATGTGGCCCCTCTCCTACGAGCAGTACTTC.

V and J are TRBV15 and TRBJ2-5; no reliable D call. Germline CDR1 reads LNHNV; CDR2 reads YYDKDF (reference sequence). V dropped 0 bases and J dropped 3 bases, with 5 bases sitting between them. The CDR3 length is 13 residues. CDR3 loop: CATSREPEETQYF. The CDR3 DNA reads as TGTGCCACCAGCAGAGAACCTGAAGAGACCCAGTACTTC.

The chain uses TRBV5-4 and TRBJ2-1, with TRBD1 identical over 12 bases. The V segment lost 5 bases and the J segment 6 bases; nucleotides outside the gene matches: 3. The CDR3 spans 14 residues. Per germline, CDR1 SGHNT and CDR2 YYREEE (reference sequence). In nucleotides, the CDR3 is TGTGCCAGCAGGGAGGGACAGGGGGCCAATGAGCAGTTCTTC. Amino acid sequence: CASREGQGANEQFF.

The gene calls are TRBV20-1 and TRBJ2-1, with a tentative D call TRBD2 (6 bases). Germline V lookup: CDR1 DFQATT, CDR2 SNEGSKA (reference sequence). This CDR3 is 13 amino acids long. Between the trimmed V and J ends, which lost 3 bases and 6 bases, there was a span of 12 bases. CDR3: CSASAGPPNEQFF. CDR3 nucleotides: TGCAGTGCTAGTGCGGGGCCGCCCAATGAGCAGTTCTTC.

In this sample, this clonotype turned up a few times. V and J are TRBV28 and TRBJ2-7; possible D gene TRBD1, 6 bases. Germline assignment: CDR1 MDHEN and CDR2 SYDVKM. Trimming shortened V by 7 bases and J by 3 bases, and 16 bases separated the two germline ends. The CDR3 has 14 amino acids. CDR3 residues: CASTGSGTNYEQYF. Here the CDR3 DNA reads TGTGCCAGCACCGGCTCCGGGACAAACTACGAGCAGTACTTC. Supplemented by reference TRBV28 and TRBJ2-7, the full variable domain reads DVKVTQSSRYLVKRTGEKVFLECVQDMDHENMFWYRQDPGLGLRLIYFSYDVKMKEKGDIPEGYSVSREKKERFSLILESASTNQTSMYLCASTGSGTNYEQYFGPGTRLTVT.

V gene TRBV9 combines with J gene TRBJ2-7; D ambiguous. CDR1 is SGDLS, CDR2 YYNGEE, per germline. This CDR3 has 14 residues. The V gene lost 3 bases and the J gene lost 3 bases, with 13 bases spanning the gap. The CDR3 loop is CASSEGGMGYEQYF. CDR3 in DNA: TGTGCCAGCAGCGAAGGTGGGATGGGCTACGAGCAGTACTTC.

The chain is built from TRBV7-9 and TRBJ2-7; TRBD1 matches 7 bases. The CDR3 runs 12 residues. From germline, CDR1 is SEHNR and CDR2 FQNEAQ (reference sequence). The V segment lost 4 bases and the J segment 11 bases; nucleotides outside the gene matches: 8. CDR3 bases: TGTGCCAGCAGCTCTACAGGGGACGAAGAGTACTTC. Residues: CASSSTGDEEYF.